This T cell receptor (beta chain) was found in a study of identical twins. TCRdb independently ran MiXCR on the 5' RACE reads; one entry per CDR3 protein. The sample yields 200,000 to 250,000 distinct CDR3 sequences, approximately 5.9% seen once. The V gene's germline CDR1 is SEHNR and CDR2 FQNEAQ (reference sequence). V dropped 3 bases and J dropped 10; count of bases not matched to a gene: 19. The CDR3 has 17 residues. These data are also associated with another study on T cells expressing NK-cell markers.

The chain joins TRBV7-9 to TRBJ2-5; TRBD2 aligns across 8 bases. The sequencing input was CD8+ T cells sorted from blood. This clonotype originated in a woman aged 18-30 years in good health. CDR3 sequence (DNA): TGTGCCAGCAGCTTTCCCTTTACTCGGCGGGGGACTAGGGACCAGTACTTC. It encodes CASSFPFTRRGTRDQYF. The full variable domain, rest sourced from reference TRBV7-9 and TRBJ2-5, is DTGVSQNPRHKITKRGQNVTFRCDPISEHNRLYWYRQTLGQGPEFLTYFQNEAQLEKSRLLSDRFSAERPKGSFSTLEIQRTEQGDSAMYLCASSFPFTRRGTRDQYFGPGTRLLVL.